These T cell receptor beta chains were read from a single sample in a study of blood T cell repertoires in COVID-19. Clones were read by immunoSEQ multiplex PCR, and TCRdb kept only the in-frame ones, dropping some. The sample shows some 150,000 clones, approximately 88% of them seen only once. The sequenced material came from peripheral blood. Receptors originate from a woman in her fifties or sixties with acute or convalescent COVID-19. Both conserved end residues are part of each CDR3. D genes are given only for firm matches. Clone size is not always given. Where it is, it says once, few, many or a class for expanded clones.

J gene: TRBJ2-7
V gene: TRBV18
D gene: TRBD1
clone size: -
CDR3 protein: CASSLGQGTYEQYF
CDR3 DNA: TGTGCCAGCTCACTTGGACAGGGAACCTACGAGCAGTACTTC

J gene: TRBJ2-2
V gene: TRBV7-2
D gene: TRBD2
clone size: -
CDR3 protein: CASSFQAGFTGELFF
CDR3 DNA: TGTGCCAGCAGCTTCCAAGCGGGATTCACCGGGGAGCTGTTTTTT

J gene: TRBJ1-1
V gene: TRBV6-1
D gene: -
clone size: -
CDR3 protein: CASSEERGTEAFF
CDR3 DNA: TGTGCCAGCAGTGAAGAAAGGGGCACTGAAGCTTTCTTT

J gene: TRBJ1-2
V gene: TRBV6-1
D gene: TRBD1
clone size: once
CDR3 protein: CASSEGLVWTGAGYTF
CDR3 DNA: TGTGCCAGCAGTGAAGGGTTGGTTTGGACAGGGGCTGGCTACACCTTC

J gene: TRBJ1-4
V gene: TRBV6-1
D gene: TRBD1
clone size: -
CDR3 protein: CASSEVGGTGYEKLFF
CDR3 DNA: TGTGCCAGCAGTGAAGTTGGAGGGACAGGGTATGAAAAACTGTTTTTT

J gene: TRBJ2-7
V gene: TRBV5-6
D gene: -
clone size: few
CDR3 protein: CASSLTSRGAYEQYF
CDR3 DNA: TGTGCCAGCAGCTTGACGAGCAGGGGCGCCTACGAGCAGTACTTC

J gene: TRBJ1-2
V gene: TRBV5-4
D gene: TRBD1
clone size: -
CDR3 protein: CASSAGTENYGYTF
CDR3 DNA: TGTGCCAGCAGCGCCGGGACAGAAAACTATGGCTACACCTTC

J gene: TRBJ2-2
V gene: TRBV7-6
D gene: TRBD2
clone size: once
CDR3 protein: CASSISGGPNTGELFF
CDR3 DNA: TGTGCCAGCAGCATCTCGGGGGGGCCCAACACCGGGGAGCTGTTTTTT

J gene: TRBJ1-6
V gene: TRBV7-6
D gene: -
clone size: few
CDR3 protein: CASRGGESKNSPLHF
CDR3 DNA: TGTGCCAGCCGCGGGGGGGAGTCGAAGAATTCACCCCTCCACTTT

J gene: TRBJ2-1
V gene: TRBV19
D gene: -
clone size: few
CDR3 protein: CASREGGRNEQFF
CDR3 DNA: TGTGCCAGTAGGGAAGGGGGTAGAAATGAGCAGTTCTTC

J gene: TRBJ1-4
V gene: TRBV19
D gene: -
clone size: once
CDR3 protein: CASTSGQKQGFGLFF
CDR3 DNA: TGTGCCAGTACCTCAGGACAGAAACAAGGGTTCGGACTGTTTTTT

J gene: TRBJ2-3
V gene: TRBV5-4
D gene: TRBD2
clone size: few
CDR3 protein: CASRKRPSGDTDTQYF
CDR3 DNA: TGTGCCAGCAGAAAACGTCCTAGCGGGGATACAGATACGCAGTATTTT

J gene: TRBJ2-1
V gene: TRBV9
D gene: -
clone size: -
CDR3 protein: CASSVDSRPNNEQFF
CDR3 DNA: TGTGCCAGCAGCGTAGACTCGAGGCCAAACAATGAGCAGTTCTTC

J gene: TRBJ1-1
V gene: TRBV6-1
D gene: TRBD1
clone size: -
CDR3 protein: CASSESQGASFF
CDR3 DNA: TGTGCCAGCAGTGAATCACAGGGGGCATCTTTCTTT

J gene: TRBJ1-5
V gene: TRBV12-3/TRBV12-4
D gene: -
clone size: -
CDR3 protein: CASSLTPGPQHF
CDR3 DNA: TGTGCCAGCAGTTTAACCCCCGGGCCCCAGCATTTT

J gene: TRBJ2-5
V gene: TRBV7-7
D gene: TRBD2
clone size: -
CDR3 protein: CASSPRGGRETQYF
CDR3 DNA: TGTGCCAGCAGCCCACGGGGCGGGAGAGAGACCCAGTACTTC

J gene: TRBJ1-4
V gene: TRBV4-1
D gene: -
clone size: -
CDR3 protein: CASSPPGATNEKLFF
CDR3 DNA: TGCGCCAGCAGCCCTCCAGGGGCTACTAATGAAAAACTGTTTTTT

J gene: TRBJ1-2
V gene: TRBV7-9
D gene: TRBD1
clone size: -
CDR3 protein: CASSQGDGYGYTF
CDR3 DNA: TGTGCCAGCAGCCAGGGGGATGGCTATGGCTACACCTTC

J gene: TRBJ1-1
V gene: TRBV5-1
D gene: TRBD1
clone size: -
CDR3 protein: CASSLGGGAGTEAFF
CDR3 DNA: TGCGCCAGCAGCTTGGGAGGGGGCGCGGGCACTGAAGCTTTCTTT

J gene: TRBJ1-1
V gene: TRBV24-1
D gene: TRBD1
clone size: -
CDR3 protein: CATSDGTGKAFF
CDR3 DNA: TGTGCCACCAGTGACGGGACAGGGAAAGCTTTCTTT

J gene: TRBJ1-1
V gene: TRBV9
D gene: -
clone size: -
CDR3 protein: CASSGLTVMNTEAFF
CDR3 DNA: TGTGCCAGCAGCGGATTGACAGTCATGAACACTGAAGCTTTCTTT

J gene: TRBJ2-7
V gene: TRBV28
D gene: -
clone size: -
CDR3 protein: CASSEPGHNSYEQYF
CDR3 DNA: TGTGCCAGCAGTGAACCGGGACATAACTCCTACGAGCAGTACTTC

J gene: TRBJ2-1
V gene: TRBV19
D gene: -
clone size: -
CDR3 protein: CASSLTQGAYNEQFF
CDR3 DNA: TGTGCCAGTAGTCTGACGCAGGGTGCCTACAATGAGCAGTTCTTC

J gene: TRBJ2-4
V gene: TRBV19
D gene: TRBD2
clone size: few
CDR3 protein: CASSMGLVKVSIAKNIQYF
CDR3 DNA: TGTGCCAGTAGTATGGGACTAGTGAAAGTCTCTATAGCCAAAAACATTCAGTACTTC

J gene: TRBJ1-2
V gene: TRBV2
D gene: -
clone size: -
CDR3 protein: CASSLTRPNYGYTF
CDR3 DNA: TGTGCCAGCAGCCTTACTCGCCCTAACTATGGCTACACCTTC